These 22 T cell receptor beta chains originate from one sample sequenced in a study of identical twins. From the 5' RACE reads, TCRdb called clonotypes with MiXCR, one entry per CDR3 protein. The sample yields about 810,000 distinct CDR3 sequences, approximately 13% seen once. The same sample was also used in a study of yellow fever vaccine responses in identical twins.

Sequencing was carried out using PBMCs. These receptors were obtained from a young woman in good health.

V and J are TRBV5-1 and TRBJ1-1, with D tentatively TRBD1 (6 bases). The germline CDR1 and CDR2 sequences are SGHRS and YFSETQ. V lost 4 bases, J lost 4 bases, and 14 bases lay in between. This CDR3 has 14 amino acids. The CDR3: CASSIGRGFTEAFF. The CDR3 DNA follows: TGCGCCAGCAGCATCGGCAGGGGTTTCACTGAAGCTTTCTTT.

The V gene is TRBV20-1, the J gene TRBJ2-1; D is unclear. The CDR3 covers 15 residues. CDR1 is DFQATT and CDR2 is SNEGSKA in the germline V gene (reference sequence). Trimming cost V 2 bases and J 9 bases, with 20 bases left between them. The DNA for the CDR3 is TGCAGTGCTAGAAACCGAGCGAACATGCCTGGTGAGCAGTTCTTC. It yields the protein CSARNRANMPGEQFF.

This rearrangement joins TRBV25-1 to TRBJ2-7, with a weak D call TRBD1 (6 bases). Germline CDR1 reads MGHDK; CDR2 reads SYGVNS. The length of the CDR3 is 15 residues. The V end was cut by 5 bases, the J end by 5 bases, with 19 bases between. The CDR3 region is CASSHTTGKTHEQYF. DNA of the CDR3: TGTGCCAGCAGTCACACGACAGGAAAAACCCACGAGCAGTACTTC.

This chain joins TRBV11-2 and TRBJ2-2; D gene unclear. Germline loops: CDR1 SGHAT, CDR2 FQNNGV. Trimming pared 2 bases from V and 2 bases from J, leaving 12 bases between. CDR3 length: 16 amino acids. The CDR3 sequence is CASSLRGRPNTGELFF. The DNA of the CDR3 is TGTGCCAGCAGCTTACGCGGCAGGCCCAACACCGGGGAGCTGTTTTTT. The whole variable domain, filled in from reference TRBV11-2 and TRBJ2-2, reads EAGVAQSPRYKIIEKRQSVAFWCNPISGHATLYWYQQILGQGPKLLIQFQNNGVVDDSQLPKDRFSAERLKGVDSTLKIQPAKLEDSAVYLCASSLRGRPNTGELFFGEGSRLTVL.

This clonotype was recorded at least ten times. Here the CDR3 DNA reads TGTGCCACCAGCAGAAAATTCGGGGGAAGAGAGACCCAGTACTTC. Protein product: CATSRKFGGRETQYF. The chain employs TRBV15 and TRBJ2-5; D may be TRBD2 (6 bases). V gave up 2 bases and J gave up 4 bases, with 14 bases separating them. The CDR3 is made up of 15 amino acids. Germline lookup yields CDR1 LNHNV and CDR2 YYDKDF (reference sequence).

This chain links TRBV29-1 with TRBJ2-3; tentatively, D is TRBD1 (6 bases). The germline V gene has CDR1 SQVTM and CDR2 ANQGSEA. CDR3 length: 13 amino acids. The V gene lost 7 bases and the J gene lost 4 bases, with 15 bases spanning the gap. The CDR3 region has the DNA TGCAGCGCCCACAGGGCAGGAGCAGATACGCAGTATTTT. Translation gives CSAHRAGADTQYF.

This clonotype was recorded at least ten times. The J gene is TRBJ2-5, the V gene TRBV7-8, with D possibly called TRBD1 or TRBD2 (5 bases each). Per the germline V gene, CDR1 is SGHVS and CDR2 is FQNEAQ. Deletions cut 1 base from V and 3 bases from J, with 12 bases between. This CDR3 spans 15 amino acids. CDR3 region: CASSLDMWGKETQYF. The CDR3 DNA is TGTGCCAGCAGCTTAGATATGTGGGGGAAAGAGACCCAGTACTTC. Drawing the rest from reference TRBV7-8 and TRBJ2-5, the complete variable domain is GAGVSQSPRYKVAKRGQDVALRCDPISGHVSLFWYQQALGQGPEFLTYFQNEAQLDKSGLPSDRFFAERPEGSVSTLKIQRTQQEDSAVYLCASSLDMWGKETQYFGPGTRLLVL.

The CDR3 nucleotides read TGTGCCAGCAGCACCGGACAGGGGCAGGTCAGTGAGCAGTTCTTC. Protein product: CASSTGQGQVSEQFF. The chain uses TRBV7-9 and TRBJ2-1, with TRBD1 identical over 9 bases. Trimming took 5 bases from V and 9 from J; bases not matched to a gene: 11. CDR3 size: 15 residues. CDR1 is SEHNR, CDR2 FQNEAQ, per germline (reference sequence).

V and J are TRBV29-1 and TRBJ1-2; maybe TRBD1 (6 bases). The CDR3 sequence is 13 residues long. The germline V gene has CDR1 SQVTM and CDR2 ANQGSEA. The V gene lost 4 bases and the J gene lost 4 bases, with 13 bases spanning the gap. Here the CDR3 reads CSVALTGFYGYTF. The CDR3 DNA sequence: TGCAGCGTTGCACTTACAGGGTTCTATGGCTACACCTTC.

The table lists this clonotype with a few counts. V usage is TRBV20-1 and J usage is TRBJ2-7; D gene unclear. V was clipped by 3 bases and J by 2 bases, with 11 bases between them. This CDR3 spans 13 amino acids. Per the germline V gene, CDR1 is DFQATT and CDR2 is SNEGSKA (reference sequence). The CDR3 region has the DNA TGCAGTGCTAGTGATCCAGCTACCTACGAGCAGTACTTC. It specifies CSASDPATYEQYF.

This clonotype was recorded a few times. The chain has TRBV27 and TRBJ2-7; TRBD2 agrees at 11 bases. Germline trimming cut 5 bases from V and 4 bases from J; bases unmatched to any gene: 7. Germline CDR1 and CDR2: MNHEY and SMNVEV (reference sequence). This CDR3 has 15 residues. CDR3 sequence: CASSPSGRNKYEQYF. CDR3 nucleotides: TGTGCCAGCAGTCCTAGCGGGAGGAATAAATACGAGCAGTACTTC.

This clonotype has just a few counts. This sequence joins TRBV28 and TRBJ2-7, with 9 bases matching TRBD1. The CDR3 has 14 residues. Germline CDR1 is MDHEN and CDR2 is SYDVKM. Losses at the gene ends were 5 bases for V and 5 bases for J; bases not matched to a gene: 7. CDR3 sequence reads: CASSLRDRVDEQYF. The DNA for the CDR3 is TGTGCCAGCAGTCTCCGGGACAGGGTGGACGAGCAGTACTTC.

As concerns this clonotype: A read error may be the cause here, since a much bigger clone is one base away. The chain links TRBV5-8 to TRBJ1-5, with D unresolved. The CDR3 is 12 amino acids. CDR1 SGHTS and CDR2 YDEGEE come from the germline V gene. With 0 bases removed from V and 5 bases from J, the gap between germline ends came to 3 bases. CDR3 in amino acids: CASSLDDQPQHF. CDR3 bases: TGTGCCAGCAGCTTGGACGATCAGCCCCAGCATTTT.

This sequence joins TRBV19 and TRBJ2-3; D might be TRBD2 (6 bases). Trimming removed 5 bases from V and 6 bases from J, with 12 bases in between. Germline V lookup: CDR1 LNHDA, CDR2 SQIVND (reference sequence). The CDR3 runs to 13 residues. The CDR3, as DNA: TGTGCCAGTAGTTCCGGGAGTGTTGATACGCAGTATTTT. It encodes CASSSGSVDTQYF.

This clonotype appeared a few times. The CDR3 reads CASSERWQDRPNNYGYTF. The CDR3 coding sequence is TGTGCCAGCAGCGAAAGATGGCAGGACCGACCAAATAACTATGGCTACACCTTC. The chain couples TRBV11-2 to TRBJ1-2, with D unresolved. Germline loops: CDR1 SGHAT, CDR2 FQNNGV. This CDR3 region has 18 residues. V gave up 5 bases and J gave up 1 base, with 23 bases separating them.

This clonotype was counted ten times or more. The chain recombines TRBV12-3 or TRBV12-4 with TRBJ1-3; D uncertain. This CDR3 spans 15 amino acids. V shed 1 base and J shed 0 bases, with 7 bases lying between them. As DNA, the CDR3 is TGTGCCAGCAGTTTAGGTGTCAGCTCTGGAAACACCATATATTTT. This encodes CASSLGVSSGNTIYF.

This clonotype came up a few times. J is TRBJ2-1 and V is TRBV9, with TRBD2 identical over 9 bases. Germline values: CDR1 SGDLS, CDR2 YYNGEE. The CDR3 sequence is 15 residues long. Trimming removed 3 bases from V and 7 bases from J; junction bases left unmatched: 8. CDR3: CASSEPREGGNEQFF. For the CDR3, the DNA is TGTGCCAGCAGCGAGCCGCGGGAGGGCGGTAATGAGCAGTTCTTC.

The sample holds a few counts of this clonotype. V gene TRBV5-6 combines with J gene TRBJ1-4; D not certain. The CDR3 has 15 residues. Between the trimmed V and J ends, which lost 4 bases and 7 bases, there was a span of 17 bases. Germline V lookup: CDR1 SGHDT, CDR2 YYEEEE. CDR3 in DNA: TGTGCCAGCAGCCCCTGGAGTAGGCAGAGTGAAAAACTGTTTTTT. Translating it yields CASSPWSRQSEKLFF.

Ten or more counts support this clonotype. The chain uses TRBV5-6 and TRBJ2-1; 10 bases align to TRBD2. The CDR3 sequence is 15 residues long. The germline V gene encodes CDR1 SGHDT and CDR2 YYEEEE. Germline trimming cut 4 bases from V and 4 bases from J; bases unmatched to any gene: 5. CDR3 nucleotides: TGTGCCAGCAGCCGGCCTAGCGGGGGATACAATGAGCAGTTCTTC. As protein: CASSRPSGGYNEQFF. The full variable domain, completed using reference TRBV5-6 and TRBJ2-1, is DAGVTQSPTHLIKTRGQQVTLRCSPKSGHDTVSWYQQALGQGPQFIFQYYEEEERQRGNFPDRFSGHQFPNYSSELNVNALLLGDSALYLCASSRPSGGYNEQFFGPGTRLTVL.

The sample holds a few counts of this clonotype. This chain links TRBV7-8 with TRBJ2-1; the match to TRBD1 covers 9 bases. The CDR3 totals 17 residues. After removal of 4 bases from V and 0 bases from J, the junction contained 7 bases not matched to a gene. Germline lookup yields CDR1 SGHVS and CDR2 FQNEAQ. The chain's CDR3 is CASSSGTGLSSYNEQFF. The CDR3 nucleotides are TGTGCCAGCAGCTCCGGGACAGGGCTTAGCTCCTACAATGAGCAGTTCTTC.

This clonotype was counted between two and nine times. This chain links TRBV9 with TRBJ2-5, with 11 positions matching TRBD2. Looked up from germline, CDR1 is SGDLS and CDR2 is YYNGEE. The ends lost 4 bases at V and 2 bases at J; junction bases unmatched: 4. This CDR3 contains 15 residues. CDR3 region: CASSPSGGQQETQYF. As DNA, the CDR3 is TGTGCCAGCAGCCCTAGCGGGGGGCAACAAGAGACCCAGTACTTC. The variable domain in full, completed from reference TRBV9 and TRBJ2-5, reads DSGVTQTPKHLITATGQRVTLRCSPRSGDLSVYWYQQSLDQGLQFLIQYYNGEERAKGNILERFSAQQFPDLHSELNLSSLELGDSALYFCASSPSGGQQETQYFGPGTRLLVL.

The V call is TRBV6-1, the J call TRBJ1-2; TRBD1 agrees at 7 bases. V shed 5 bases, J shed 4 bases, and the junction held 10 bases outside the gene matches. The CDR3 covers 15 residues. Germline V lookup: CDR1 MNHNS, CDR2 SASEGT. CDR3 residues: CASSKGTAVSYGYTF. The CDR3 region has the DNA TGTGCCAGCAGTAAGGGGACAGCCGTCTCCTATGGCTACACCTTC.